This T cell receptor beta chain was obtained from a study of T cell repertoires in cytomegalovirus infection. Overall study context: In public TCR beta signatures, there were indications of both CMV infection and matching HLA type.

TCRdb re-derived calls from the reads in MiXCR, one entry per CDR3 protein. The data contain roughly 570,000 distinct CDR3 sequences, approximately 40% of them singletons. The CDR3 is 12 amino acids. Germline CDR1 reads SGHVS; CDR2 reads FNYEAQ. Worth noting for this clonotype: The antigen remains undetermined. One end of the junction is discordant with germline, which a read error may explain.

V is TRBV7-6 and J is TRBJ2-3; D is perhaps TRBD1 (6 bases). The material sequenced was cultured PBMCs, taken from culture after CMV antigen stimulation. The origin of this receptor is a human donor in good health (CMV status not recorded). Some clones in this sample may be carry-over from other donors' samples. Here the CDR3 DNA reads TGTGCCAGCAGCTTAGGGACAGATACGCAGTCTTTT. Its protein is CASSLGTDTQSF.